Listed here are 32 T cell receptor beta chains from one sample, sequenced in a study of cytomegalovirus exposure and HLA in healthy donors. Use of 60 Vbeta and 13 Jbeta primers characterized the PCR. Repertoires were generated with immunoSEQ multiplex PCR, while TCRdb's copy carries only in-frame clones and drops some. The sample has under 150,000 clones; roughly 65% are singletons. The sample consisted of PBMCs. These receptors were collected from a man between 35 and 55 years old in good health and CMV-seropositive.

The genes are TRBV2 and TRBJ1-2; 7 bases match TRBD1. The J segment lost 4 bases and the V segment lost 6 bases, leaving 8 bases of the junction unmatched. This CDR3 has 14 amino acids. In germline, CDR1 is SNHLY, CDR2 FYNNEI. In DNA form, the CDR3 reads TGTGCCAGCAGAAACAGGGGATCGAGCTATGGCTACACCTTC. Translated, it gives CASRNRGSSYGYTF. Filled out from reference TRBV2 and TRBJ1-2, the complete variable domain reads EPEVTQTPSHQVTQMGQEVILRCVPISNHLYFYWYRQILGQKVEFLVSFYNNEISEKSEIFDDQFSVERPDGSNFTLKIRSTKLEDSAMYFCASRNRGSSYGYTFGSGTRLTVV.

V is TRBV7-3 and J is TRBJ2-3, with 10 bases aligning to TRBD2. The trim removed 4 bases at V and 6 bases at J, leaving 7 bases unmatched. Germline V lookup: CDR1 SGHTA, CDR2 FQGTGA. The CDR3 is made up of 15 amino acids. The CDR3 DNA is TGTGCCAGCAGCTCACCCACTAGCGGGACGGATACGCAGTATTTT. Translated, it gives CASSSPTSGTDTQYF.

The V gene is TRBV19, the J gene TRBJ2-2; D is perhaps TRBD2 (5 bases). With 3 bases removed from V and 0 bases from J, the gap between germline ends came to 8 bases. This CDR3 region has 15 residues. Germline V gene lookup returns CDR1 LNHDA and CDR2 SQIVND (reference sequence). The CDR3 DNA reads TGTGCCAGTAGTATCCCAGCGGCGAACACCGGGGAGCTGTTTTTT. Translated, it gives CASSIPAANTGELFF.

The chain recombines TRBV29-1 with TRBJ2-5, with D perhaps matching TRBD1 (5 bases). There are 11 residues in the CDR3. Germline assignment: CDR1 SQVTM and CDR2 ANQGSEA. With 3 bases removed from V and 4 bases from J, the gap between germline ends came to 6 bases. The CDR3 DNA reads as TGCAGCGTTGAGGGGCCAGAGACCCAGTACTTC. This translates into CSVEGPETQYF.

The CDR3: CASSLDETGTGELFF. The CDR3 nucleotides read TGCGCCAGCAGCTTGGATGAGACGGGCACCGGGGAGCTGTTTTTT. The chain has TRBV5-1 and TRBJ2-2; D unclear. V gave up 0 bases and J gave up 4 bases, with 10 bases separating them. CDR1 is SGHRS, CDR2 YFSETQ, per germline. There are 15 residues in the CDR3.

The chain is built from TRBV25-1 and TRBJ1-4, with D possibly TRBD1 on 5 matching bases. The CDR3 covers 15 residues. Germline loops: CDR1 MGHDK, CDR2 SYGVNS. The V end was cut by 7 bases, the J end by 3 bases, with 15 bases between. CDR3 sequence: CASKGTRSANEKLFF. In nucleotides, the CDR3 is TGTGCCAGCAAAGGGACTCGCAGCGCTAATGAAAAACTGTTTTTT.

This sequence joins TRBV14 and TRBJ1-1; 7 bases align to TRBD1. The CDR3 covers 15 residues. Germline CDR1 reads SGHDN; CDR2 reads FVKESK. The V and J ends lost 5 bases and 0 bases, in that order; junction bases with no gene match: 6. CDR3 sequence (DNA): TGTGCCAGCAGCAGATGGGACAGCATGAACACTGAAGCTTTCTTT. Protein sequence: CASSRWDSMNTEAFF.

This clone has a handful of counts. The chain joins TRBV28 to TRBJ2-7; weak D call: TRBD1 (6 bases). The CDR3 length is 15 residues. Germline V gene lookup returns CDR1 MDHEN and CDR2 SYDVKM. V gave up 2 bases and J gave up 3 bases, with 14 bases separating them. The CDR3 here is CASSLPSLGGYEQYF. CDR3 sequence (DNA): TGTGCCAGCAGTTTACCGTCTTTAGGGGGCTACGAGCAGTACTTC.

The chain is built from TRBV29-1 and TRBJ1-1; D ambiguous. The length of the CDR3 is 11 residues. Looked up from germline, CDR1 is SQVTM and CDR2 is ANQGSEA. V was trimmed by 8 bases and J by 6 bases, leaving 13 bases between them. This CDR3 is CSTSGLAEAFF. For the CDR3, the DNA is TGCAGCACCTCTGGCTTGGCTGAAGCTTTCTTT.

The chain carries TRBV9 and TRBJ1-5; 7 nucleotides match TRBD1. The length of the CDR3 is 14 residues. V shed 3 bases and J 4 bases; nucleotides not matched to a gene: 4. The germline V gene has CDR1 SGDLS and CDR2 YYNGEE. The CDR3 loop is CASSGTGANQPQHF. CDR3 nucleotides: TGTGCCAGCAGCGGGACAGGAGCAAATCAGCCCCAGCATTTT.

V and J are TRBV28 and TRBJ2-7; 9 nucleotides align to TRBD2. Trimming cost V 7 bases and J 4 bases; bases outside gene matches: 11. CDR3 length: 15 amino acids. CDR1 and CDR2 (germline): MDHEN, SYDVKM. This CDR3 reads CASMLGLARPYEQYF. The CDR3 nucleotides are TGTGCCAGCATGTTAGGACTAGCGCGACCATACGAGCAGTACTTC.

The chain carries TRBV5-6 and TRBJ2-7; D might be TRBD1 (6 bases). CDR1 is SGHDT, CDR2 YYEEEE, per germline. The CDR3 consists of 14 residues. The V gene lost 0 bases and the J gene lost 6 bases, with 13 bases spanning the gap. This CDR3 is CASSLGRGILEQYF. The CDR3 DNA is TGTGCCAGCAGCTTGGGCAGGGGCATCCTCGAGCAGTACTTC.

This clone was observed a few times. This chain links TRBV7-9 with TRBJ1-1; D call uncertain. V gave up 2 bases and J gave up 1 base, with 2 bases separating them. Germline V lookup: CDR1 SEHNR, CDR2 FQNEAQ (reference sequence). The CDR3 sequence is 12 residues long. The CDR3 sequence: CASSLQNTEAFF. Written as DNA, the CDR3 is TGTGCCAGCAGCTTACAGAACACTGAAGCTTTCTTT.

V and J are TRBV7-2 and TRBJ1-1; D unclear. Germline V gives CDR1 SGHTA, CDR2 FQGNSA. The CDR3 spans 13 residues. V lost 4 bases and J lost 5, with 11 bases in between. The CDR3 DNA sequence: TGTGCCAGCAGCTACGGAGAGGTAACTGAAGCTTTCTTT. Translated, it gives CASSYGEVTEAFF. Complete variable domain (other parts from reference TRBV7-2 and TRBJ1-1): GAGVSQSPSNKVTEKGKDVELRCDPISGHTALYWYRQSLGQGLEFLIYFQGNSAPDKSGLPSDRFSAERTGGSVSTLTIQRTQQEDSAVYLCASSYGEVTEAFFGQGTRLTVV.

This clone has more than one count but fewer than ten. V usage is TRBV25-1 and J usage is TRBJ2-3; TRBD2 agrees at 9 bases. Losses at the gene ends were 8 bases for V and 0 bases for J; bases not matched to a gene: 6. This CDR3 spans 15 amino acids. The germline V gene has CDR1 MGHDK and CDR2 SYGVNS. CDR3 in DNA: TGTGCCAGCGGGGTAGCGGGGGTTAGCACAGATACGCAGTATTTT. This encodes CASGVAGVSTDTQYF.

This chain links TRBV7-9 with TRBJ2-1, with 7 nucleotides matching TRBD2. Germline CDR1 is SEHNR and CDR2 is FQNEAQ (reference sequence). This CDR3 region has 16 residues. Losses at the gene ends were 5 bases for V and 6 bases for J; bases not matched to a gene: 13. CDR3 loop: CASSPRLGGGINEQFF. As DNA, the CDR3 is TGTGCCAGCAGCCCCCGGCTGGGGGGGGGAATCAATGAGCAGTTCTTC.

Only a few counts were recorded for this clone. This chain uses TRBV10-2 with TRBJ1-5; TRBD1 agrees at 7 bases. V shed 5 bases and J 5 bases; nucleotides not matched to a gene: 9. Per the germline V gene, CDR1 is WSHSY and CDR2 is SAAADI. CDR3 size: 15 residues. The CDR3 sequence: CASSRREGGHQPQHF. The CDR3, as DNA: TGCGCCAGCAGTAGAAGGGAAGGGGGCCATCAGCCCCAGCATTTT.

DNA for the CDR3: TGTGCCAGCTCACTACCCCGGGGTCTGGGTAAGAACACTGAAGCTTTCTTT. As protein: CASSLPRGLGKNTEAFF. The chain couples TRBV18 to TRBJ1-1; D gene uncertain. The germline CDR1 and CDR2 sequences are KGHSH and LQKENI. The V end lost 4 bases, the J end lost 1 base, and 19 bases lay between the germline ends. This CDR3 is 17 amino acids long.

The CDR3 loop is CASRTGQSSYEQYF. CDR3 in DNA: TGTGCCAGCAGGACAGGACAGAGCTCCTACGAGCAGTACTTC. The chain couples TRBV2 to TRBJ2-7; D might be TRBD1 (6 bases). Germline V gene sequence: CDR1 SNHLY, CDR2 FYNNEI. CDR3 length: 14 amino acids. V was pared by 6 bases and J by 0 bases, with 12 bases between.

The chain uses TRBV6-1 and TRBJ1-5; 7 nucleotides align to TRBD1. Germline-derived CDR1 and CDR2 are MNHNS and SASEGT. The CDR3 is 18 residues long. Germline trimming cut 4 bases from V and 2 bases from J; bases unmatched to any gene: 14. For the CDR3, the DNA is TGTGCCAGCAGTGTCGGCAGGGGGACTAGGTGGGGCAATCAGCCCCAGCATTTT. It yields the protein CASSVGRGTRWGNQPQHF.

The V and J genes are TRBV14 and TRBJ1-2; D gene ambiguous. Trimming pared 0 bases from V and 4 bases from J, leaving 3 bases between. The length of the CDR3 is 12 residues. Germline loops: CDR1 SGHDN, CDR2 FVKESK. For the CDR3, the DNA is TGTGCCAGCAGCCAAGACAGCTATGGCTACACCTTC. It translates to CASSQDSYGYTF.

The rearrangement uses TRBV7-9 and TRBJ2-7; D is possibly TRBD1 (5 bases). The germline V gene has CDR1 SEHNR and CDR2 FQNEAQ (reference sequence). Trimming cost V 5 bases and J 2 bases, with 16 bases left between them. The CDR3 runs 15 residues. CDR3 region: CASSPRARATYEQYF. CDR3 bases: TGTGCCAGCAGCCCGCGTGCCAGGGCGACCTACGAGCAGTACTTC.

V and J are TRBV7-2 and TRBJ2-7; TRBD2 matches 9 bases. This CDR3 has 16 residues. Trimming at V came to 2 bases and at J to 5 bases, leaving 10 bases not matched to a gene. Germline assignment: CDR1 SGHTA and CDR2 FQGNSA. The CDR3, as DNA: TGTGCCAGCAGCTTAAAGGGCGGGAGGGTAGGCGACGAGCAGTACTTC. It translates to CASSLKGGRVGDEQYF.

The gene calls are TRBV19 and TRBJ1-1; D gene uncertain. The germline V gene has CDR1 LNHDA and CDR2 SQIVND (reference sequence). The CDR3 is 13 residues long. V gave up 0 bases and J gave up 10 bases, with 12 bases separating them. CDR3: CASSIDLGGGAFF. The CDR3 bases are TGTGCCAGTAGTATAGATCTAGGAGGAGGAGCTTTCTTT.

The chain recombines TRBV6-1 with TRBJ1-1; D is perhaps TRBD1 (6 bases). The CDR3 length is 15 residues. CDR1 and CDR2 from the germline V gene are MNHNS and SASEGT. With 2 bases removed from V and 7 bases from J, the gap between germline ends came to 17 bases. In nucleotides, the CDR3 is TGTGCCAGCAGTGAAAGCGGAGCAGGGGCAGGTGAAGCTTTCTTT. Translating gives CASSESGAGAGEAFF.

The J gene is TRBJ2-7, the V gene TRBV11-1; 12 nucleotides agree with TRBD2. This CDR3 has 15 residues. The junction had 7 bases not matched to a gene; V was cut back by 5 bases and J by 5 bases. Per germline, CDR1 SGHAT and CDR2 FQDESV (reference sequence). CDR3 in amino acids: CASSKRLAGDNEQYF. The CDR3 coding sequence is TGTGCCAGCAGCAAAAGACTAGCGGGAGACAACGAGCAGTACTTC.

The rearrangement uses TRBV28 and TRBJ2-2; perhaps TRBD1 as D (6 bases). This CDR3 has 15 amino acids. With 3 bases removed from V and 4 bases from J, the gap between germline ends came to 12 bases. Germline CDR1 and CDR2: MDHEN and SYDVKM. The CDR3 DNA reads as TGTGCCAGCAGTTTTTCCAGGGGCCGCACCGGGGAGCTGTTTTTT. It specifies CASSFSRGRTGELFF.

This sequence joins TRBV6-6 and TRBJ2-1; TRBD1 matches at 9 bases. CDR1 MNHNY and CDR2 SVGAGI come from the germline V gene (reference sequence). This CDR3 has 15 amino acids. J lost 6 bases, V lost 3 bases, and 6 bases had no gene match. The DNA for the CDR3 is TGTGCCAGCAGTTATGGGGACAGGGCAGGCAATGAGCAGTTCTTC. It translates to CASSYGDRAGNEQFF.

In its sample, this clone was seen once. This sequence joins TRBV11-3 and TRBJ2-2; D might be TRBD2 (6 bases). The CDR3 extends over 14 amino acids. The V end lost 5 bases, the J end lost 2 bases, and 9 bases lay between the germline ends. Looked up from germline, CDR1 is SGHNT and CDR2 is YENEEA. Written as DNA, the CDR3 is TGTGCCAGCAGCCGAGCGGGCAACACCGGGGAGCTGTTTTTT. This codes for CASSRAGNTGELFF.

The V gene is TRBV5-1, the J gene TRBJ1-1; 12 bases map to TRBD1. Germline CDR1 SGHRS, CDR2 YFSETQ. V trimming: 5 bases; J trimming: 2 bases; junction bases outside the gene matches: 7. This CDR3 contains 16 residues. Here the CDR3 reads CASSPGQGASNTEAFF. Written as DNA, the CDR3 is TGCGCCAGCAGTCCGGGACAGGGGGCCTCCAACACTGAAGCTTTCTTT.

V and J are TRBV30 and TRBJ2-7; TRBD2 is a possible D gene (6 bases). The CDR3 sequence is 17 residues long. Germline lookup yields CDR1 GTSNPN and CDR2 SVGIG (reference sequence). V lost 3 bases to trimming and J lost 3 bases, with 24 bases between them. This CDR3 is CAWRQESSGPRGYEQYF. CDR3 nucleotides: TGTGCCTGGAGACAGGAAAGCAGCGGGCCACGGGGCTACGAGCAGTACTTC.

The chain couples TRBV27 to TRBJ2-1; TRBD2 agrees at 8 bases. Germline lookup yields CDR1 MNHEY and CDR2 SMNVEV (reference sequence). Unmatched junction bases numbered 12, after V lost 8 bases and J lost 6 bases. CDR3 length: 15 amino acids. The DNA for the CDR3 is TGTGCCAGCCATCCGGTGGCAGCGGGGGTCAATGAGCAGTTCTTC. It translates to CASHPVAAGVNEQFF.